The entry below gives a single T cell receptor (beta chain) sequence along with its context. The sample belongs to a study of blood T cell repertoires in COVID-19. As for the study in general: Spain, Italy and the United States supplied samples that represented acute and convalescent COVID-19. T cells, B-cell-depleted T cells, or PBMCs supplied cDNA or gDNA.

As handled by the study authors: Nucleated cell number was recorded as an estimate derived from reference gene primer amplification. Assay used: immunoSEQ multiplex PCR; TCRdb lists only in-frame clones, some missing. V, J and clone size were drawn from that table, and D and trimming were deduced from the DNA. This table has a few hundred thousand clones, approximately 90% appearing once. The Seattle patients joined while their infection was active and were tracked longitudinally afterward. From germline, CDR1 is WSHSY and CDR2 SAAADI. The V end was cut by 3 bases, the J end by 1 base, with 10 bases between. The CDR3 covers 15 residues.

The chain recombines TRBV10-2 with TRBJ1-5, with D hard to call. Sequenced material: peripheral blood. The TCR originated in a man aged 18-30 years with COVID-19, enrolled during active disease. The DNA of the CDR3 is TGCGCCAGCAGTGACGCGGGCCCGAGCAATCAGCCCCAGCATTTT. Protein product: CASSDAGPSNQPQHF.